This T cell receptor beta chain was sequenced in a study of long-term antiretroviral therapy in people with HIV. This was the immunoSEQ v3.0 assay at survey level. TCRdb keeps only in-frame clones here, not all; method: immunoSEQ multiplex PCR. Of about 24,000 clones listed, 80% to 85% are singletons. In the United States, treatment was given to all participants with HIV. Per germline, CDR1 PRHDT and CDR2 FYEKMQ (reference sequence). Trimming pared 5 bases from V and 6 bases from J, leaving 10 bases between. The CDR3 loop spans 12 amino acids. Whole-study results and caveats: Blood obtained between the mid-2000s and the late 2010s may reflect older ART regimens.

Comment on this clone: Antigen specificity is unknown.

The rearrangement joins TRBV13 to TRBJ1-1; no definite D call. The material sequenced was unsorted PBMCs, taken at the start of antiretroviral therapy, before treatment. This TCR came from a woman aged 18 to 35 with HIV. Here the CDR3 reads CASSPYSAEAFF. CDR3 coding DNA: TGTGCCAGCAGCCCGTACAGTGCTGAAGCTTTCTTT. The whole variable domain, filled in from reference TRBV13 and TRBJ1-1, reads AAGVIQSPRHLIKEKRETATLKCYPIPRHDTVYWYQQGPGQDPQFLISFYEKMQSDKGSIPDRFSAQQFSDYHSELNMSSLELGDSALYFCASSPYSAEAFFGQGTRLTVV.